This passage covers 12 T cell receptor beta chains from one sample sequenced in a study of blood T cell repertoires in COVID-19. Generated by immunoSEQ multiplex PCR, the TCRdb table keeps only in-frame clones and is missing some. The table records about 210,000 clones, roughly four fifths of them present only once. Sequencing was carried out using peripheral blood. The receptors derive from a woman in her forties with acute or convalescent COVID-19.

The rearrangement joins TRBV21-1 to TRBJ1-1; the table's D call TRBD1 went unverified against the DNA. TRBV21-1 is an annotated pseudogene. The CDR3 runs to 14 residues. CDR3 bases: TGTGCCAGCAGCACCCGTGGCAGGGAAACTGAAGCTTTCTTT. Protein: CASSTRGRETEAFF.

V gene TRBV21-1 combines with J gene TRBJ1-5; the D call in the table, TRBD1, was not verified against the DNA. TRBV21-1 is annotated as a pseudogene. The CDR3 extends over 15 amino acids. CDR3: CASSKGTGPNQPQHF. CDR3 bases: TGTGCCAGCAGCAAAGGAACAGGGCCCAATCAGCCCCAGCATTTT.

The chain recombines TRBV21-1 with TRBJ2-1; the table calls TRBD2, which could not be checked here. TRBV21-1 is listed as a pseudogene. This CDR3 region has 15 residues. The CDR3 DNA reads TGTGCCAGCATCCCAGGGGAGCGGGGGGGGAATGAGCAGTTCTTC. Its protein is CASIPGERGGNEQFF.

This chain links TRBV10-3 with TRBJ2-7; D gene ambiguous. Germline V CDR1 and CDR2: ENHRY, SYGVKD. CDR3 length equals 14 residues. V lost 0 bases and J lost 1, with 7 bases in between. The CDR3 region is CAISESVTSYEQYF. The CDR3 nucleotides read TGTGCCATCAGTGAGTCAGTTACATCCTACGAGCAGTACTTC.

This sequence joins TRBV5-1 and TRBJ1-4; D is unclear. The V gene's germline CDR1 is SGHRS and CDR2 YFSETQ. The CDR3 totals 14 residues. V was pared by 4 bases and J by 12 bases, with 19 bases between. This CDR3 is CASSLDRRVRELFF. The CDR3 DNA reads as TGCGCCAGCAGCCTAGACCGGCGGGTGAGGGAACTGTTTTTT.

The genes are TRBV27 and TRBJ1-2; maybe TRBD1 (6 bases). The CDR3 extends over 14 amino acids. Trimming stripped 1 base from V and 7 bases from J, with 13 bases between. Germline CDR1 MNHEY, CDR2 SMNVEV (reference sequence). The CDR3 is CASSLYRGASGYTF. The CDR3 DNA reads as TGTGCCAGCAGTTTATATCGGGGGGCTAGTGGCTACACCTTC.

The chain combines TRBV9 with TRBJ2-5; 8 bases line up with TRBD2. The CDR3 has 17 residues. Germline V gene sequence: CDR1 SGDLS, CDR2 YYNGEE. With 2 bases clipped from V and 1 base from J, the junction kept 10 bases outside the gene matches. The CDR3, as DNA: TGTGCCAGCAGCGTGGCCTTGGGGCGGGGGGTCCAAGAGACCCAGTACTTC. Protein: CASSVALGRGVQETQYF.

J is TRBJ1-2 and V is TRBV24-1; D may be TRBD1 (5 bases). The CDR3 is 12 amino acids. CDR1 KGHDR and CDR2 SFDVKD come from the germline V gene. V was trimmed by 7 bases and J by 5 bases, leaving 10 bases between them. Here the CDR3 reads CATSDSEYGYTF. The CDR3 coding sequence is TGTGCCACCAGCGACAGCGAGTATGGCTACACCTTC.

This clone was seen a few times. This sequence joins TRBV5-1 and TRBJ2-7; TRBD1 aligns across 9 bases. The length of the CDR3 is 15 residues. From germline, CDR1 is SGHRS and CDR2 YFSETQ. V gave up 3 bases and J gave up 3 bases; unmatched junction bases: 7. The CDR3 bases are TGCGCCAGCAGCTGGGGACAGGGACGTTACTACGAGCAGTACTTC. Protein product: CASSWGQGRYYEQYF.

This clone has just a few counts. The gene calls are TRBV24-1 and TRBJ1-2, with 12 bases matching TRBD1. Germline CDR1 and CDR2: KGHDR and SFDVKD. V gave up 4 bases and J gave up 8 bases; unmatched junction bases: 7. The CDR3 is 15 amino acids. The CDR3 protein is CATSDSGQGARGYTF. CDR3 sequence (DNA): TGTGCCACCAGTGACTCGGGACAGGGGGCGCGAGGCTACACCTTC.

V usage is TRBV18 and J usage is TRBJ1-1; 8 bases line up with TRBD1. The junction had 13 bases not matched to a gene; V was cut back by 2 bases and J by 5 bases. From germline, CDR1 is KGHSH and CDR2 LQKENI. This CDR3 has 17 amino acids. The CDR3 sequence is CASSPSGTGNAGTEAFF. CDR3 DNA: TGTGCCAGCTCACCATCCGGGACAGGAAATGCCGGGACTGAAGCTTTCTTT.

The count of this clone is one. V is TRBV24-1 and J is TRBJ2-1; 8 bases line up with TRBD1. V lost 3 bases to trimming and J lost 3 bases; unmatched junction nucleotides: 18. The germline V gene has CDR1 KGHDR and CDR2 SFDVKD. The CDR3 is made up of 20 amino acids. CDR3 region: CATSDPPDGTGETNYNEQFF. The CDR3 DNA follows: TGTGCCACCAGTGATCCACCCGACGGGACAGGAGAAACGAACTACAATGAGCAGTTCTTC.